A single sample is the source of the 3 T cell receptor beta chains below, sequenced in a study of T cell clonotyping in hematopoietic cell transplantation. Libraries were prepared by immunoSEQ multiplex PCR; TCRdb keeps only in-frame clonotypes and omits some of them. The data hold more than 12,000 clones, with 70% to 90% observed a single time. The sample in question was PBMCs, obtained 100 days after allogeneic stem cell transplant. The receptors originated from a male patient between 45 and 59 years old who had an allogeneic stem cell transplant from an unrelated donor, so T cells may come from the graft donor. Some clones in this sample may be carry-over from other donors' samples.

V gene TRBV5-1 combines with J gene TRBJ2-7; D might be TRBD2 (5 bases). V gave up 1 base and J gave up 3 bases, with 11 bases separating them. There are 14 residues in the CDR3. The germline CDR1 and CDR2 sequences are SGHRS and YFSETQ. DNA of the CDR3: TGCGCCAGCAGCTTGTCTCTAGGGAGCTACGAGCAGTACTTC. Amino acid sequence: CASSLSLGSYEQYF.

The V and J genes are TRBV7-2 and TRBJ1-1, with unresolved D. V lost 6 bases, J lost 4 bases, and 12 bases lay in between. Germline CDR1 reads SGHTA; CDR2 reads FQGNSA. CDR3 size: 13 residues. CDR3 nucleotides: TGTGCCAGCAGGCGAGACCTGGGCACTGAAGCTTTCTTT. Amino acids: CASRRDLGTEAFF.

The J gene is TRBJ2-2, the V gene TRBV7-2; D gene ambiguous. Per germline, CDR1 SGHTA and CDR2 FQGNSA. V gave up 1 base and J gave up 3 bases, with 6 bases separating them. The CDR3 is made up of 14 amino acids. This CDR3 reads CASSLDPDTGELFF. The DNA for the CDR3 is TGTGCCAGCAGCTTAGATCCAGACACCGGGGAGCTGTTTTTT.